The clone carrying this T cell receptor (beta chain) showed up many times. Its antigen is not identified. The germline gives CDR1 MDHEN, CDR2 SYDVKM. Trimming shortened V by 2 bases and J by 5 bases, and 15 bases separated the two germline ends. The CDR3 loop spans 15 amino acids. The source of the sample is a study of T-cell reconstitution after alpha-beta-depleted transplantation in children. Study results and limitations: The origin of high day-60 TCRbeta diversity in some patients lay in surviving recipient T cells and thymic progenitors. Expanded clones from the graft, numbering several hundred, reportedly supplied alpha-beta T cells about two months after transplant. T-cell counts and diversity at one year following transplant were attributed mainly to newly produced T cells.

The TCRbeta library was prepared with unique molecular identifiers. TCRdb called the PCR reads again in MiXCR, with one record for every CDR3 protein. The sample includes a few hundred thousand distinct CDR3 sequences, 10% to 15% seen only once; the top ten take about 2.2%. The source is a male patient aged 10 to 17 who had a stem cell transplant for acute myeloid leukemia, so the T cells may come from the graft donor. The chain couples TRBV28 to TRBJ1-2, with a possible D match to TRBD1 (5 bases). This material consisted of PBMCs, mostly from graft donor cells, taken 360 days after TCRalphabeta/CD19-depleted stem cell transplant. The CDR3 loop reads CASSLLLGDGYGYTF. The CDR3 nucleotides are TGTGCCAGCAGTTTACTTTTAGGGGATGGGTATGGCTACACCTTC.